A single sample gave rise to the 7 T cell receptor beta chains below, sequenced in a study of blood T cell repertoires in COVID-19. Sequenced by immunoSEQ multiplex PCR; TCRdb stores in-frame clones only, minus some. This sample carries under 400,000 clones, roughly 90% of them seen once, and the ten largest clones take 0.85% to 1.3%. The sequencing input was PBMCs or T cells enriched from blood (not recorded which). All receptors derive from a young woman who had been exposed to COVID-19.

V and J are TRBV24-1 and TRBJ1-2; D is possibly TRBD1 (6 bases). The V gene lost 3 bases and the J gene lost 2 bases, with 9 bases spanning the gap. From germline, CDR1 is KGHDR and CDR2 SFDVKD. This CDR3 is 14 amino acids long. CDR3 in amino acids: CATSDQTGNYGYTF. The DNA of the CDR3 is TGTGCCACCAGTGATCAAACAGGGAACTATGGCTACACCTTC.

CDR3 loop: CASSPTNPSTDTQYF. CDR3 DNA sequence: TGTGCCAGCAGCCCGACTAACCCTAGCACAGATACGCAGTATTTT. This rearrangement joins TRBV7-9 to TRBJ2-3; possible D gene TRBD2, 5 bases. The V end was cut by 5 bases, the J end by 0 bases, with 12 bases between. Germline values: CDR1 SEHNR, CDR2 FQNEAQ (reference sequence). CDR3 length equals 15 residues.

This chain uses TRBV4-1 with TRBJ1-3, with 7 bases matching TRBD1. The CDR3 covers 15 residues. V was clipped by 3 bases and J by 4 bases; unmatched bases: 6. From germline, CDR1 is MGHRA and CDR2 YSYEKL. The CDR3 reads CASSHPDRPGNTIYF. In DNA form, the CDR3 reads TGCGCCAGCAGCCACCCGGACAGGCCCGGAAACACCATATATTTT.

The CDR3 is CASSLSSGPRQFF. The CDR3 DNA follows: TGTGCCAGCAGCCTTTCTAGCGGTCCGCGACAGTTCTTC. The chain carries TRBV14 and TRBJ2-1, with 7 bases fitting TRBD2. The CDR3 is 13 residues long. Germline CDR1 reads SGHDN; CDR2 reads FVKESK. With V trimmed by 4 bases and J by 13 bases, 10 bases remained unmatched.

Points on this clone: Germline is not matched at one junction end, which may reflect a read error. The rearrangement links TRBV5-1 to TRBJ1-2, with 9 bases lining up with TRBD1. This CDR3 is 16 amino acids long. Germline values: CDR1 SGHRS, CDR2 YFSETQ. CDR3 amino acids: CASSPDPRTGASGYTF. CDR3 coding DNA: TGCGCTAGCAGCCCGGACCCGAGGACAGGGGCGAGTGGCTACACCTTC.

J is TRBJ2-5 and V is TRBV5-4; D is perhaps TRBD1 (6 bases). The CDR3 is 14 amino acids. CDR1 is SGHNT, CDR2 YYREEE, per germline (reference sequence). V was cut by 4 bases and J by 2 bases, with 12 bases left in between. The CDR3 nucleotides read TGTGCCAGCAGCCAGGACAGCCCGCAAGAGACCCAGTACTTC. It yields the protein CASSQDSPQETQYF.

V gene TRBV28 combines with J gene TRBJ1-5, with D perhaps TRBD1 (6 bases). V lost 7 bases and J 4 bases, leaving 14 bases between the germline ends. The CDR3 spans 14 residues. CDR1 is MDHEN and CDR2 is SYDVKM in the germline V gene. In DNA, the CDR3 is TGTGCCAGCAACATAGGGGGAAGTAATCAGCCCCAGCATTTT. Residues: CASNIGGSNQPQHF. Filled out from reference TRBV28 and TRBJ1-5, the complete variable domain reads DVKVTQSSRYLVKRTGEKVFLECVQDMDHENMFWYRQDPGLGLRLIYFSYDVKMKEKGDIPEGYSVSREKKERFSLILESASTNQTSMYLCASNIGGSNQPQHFGDGTRLSIL.